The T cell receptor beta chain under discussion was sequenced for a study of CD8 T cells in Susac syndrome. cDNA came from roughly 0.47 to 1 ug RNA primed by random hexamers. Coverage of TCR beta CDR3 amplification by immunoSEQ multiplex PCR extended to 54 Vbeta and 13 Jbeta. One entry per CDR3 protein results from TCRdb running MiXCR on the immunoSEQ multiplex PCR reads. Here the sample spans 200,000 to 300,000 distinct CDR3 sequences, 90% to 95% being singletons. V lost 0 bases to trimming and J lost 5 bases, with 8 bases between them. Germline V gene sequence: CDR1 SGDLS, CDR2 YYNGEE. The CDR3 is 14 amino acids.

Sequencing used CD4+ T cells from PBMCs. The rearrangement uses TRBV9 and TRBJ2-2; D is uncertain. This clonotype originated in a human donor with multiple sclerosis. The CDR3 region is CASSVAYETGELFF. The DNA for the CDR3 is TGTGCCAGCAGCGTAGCATACGAGACCGGGGAGCTGTTTTTT.